This is a list of T cell receptor beta chains from one sample in a study of cytomegalovirus exposure and HLA in healthy donors. The method was immunoSEQ multiplex PCR; TCRdb's version includes in-frame clones alone and lacks a portion of them. The sample data list some 110,000 clones. Source material: PBMCs. The receptors shown here come from a man aged 40-49 years in good health and CMV-seronegative. Both conserved end residues are part of each CDR3. A D gene is named only where the DNA matches it firmly.

J gene,V gene,D gene,CDR3 protein,CDR3 DNA
TRBJ2-1,TRBV11-3,TRBD2,CASSLRGGLNEQFF,TGTGCCAGCAGCTTACGGGGGGGTTTGAATGAGCAGTTCTTC
TRBJ2-4,TRBV5-1,TRBD1,CASSHRDRGDIQYF,TGCGCCAGCAGCCACCGGGACAGGGGTGACATTCAGTACTTC
TRBJ2-7,TRBV2,TRBD1,CASSPGTAPYEQYF,TGTGCCAGCAGTCCCGGGACAGCTCCCTACGAGCAGTACTTC
TRBJ2-7,TRBV11-2,.,CASSLVQGGYEQYF,TGTGCCAGCAGCTTAGTCCAGGGGGGATACGAGCAGTACTTC
TRBJ1-4,TRBV5-6,.,CASSPQGGLVMETNEKLFF,TGTGCCAGCAGCCCGCAAGGAGGGTTGGTTATGGAAACTAATGAAAAACTGTTTTTT
TRBJ2-1,TRBV11-3,.,CASSRETWDEQFF,TGTGCCAGCTCACGGGAGACATGGGATGAGCAGTTCTTC
TRBJ1-1,TRBV6-6,.,CASSYSSLLRGTEAFF,TGTGCCAGCAGTTACTCGTCACTCCTCAGAGGCACTGAAGCTTTCTTT
TRBJ2-3,TRBV5-8,.,CASSLDFGTDTQYF,TGTGCCAGCAGCTTGGATTTCGGGACAGATACGCAGTATTTT
TRBJ2-5,TRBV5-1,TRBD1,CASSSFGTGEETQYF,TGCGCCAGCAGTAGTTTCGGGACAGGGGAAGAGACCCAGTACTTC
TRBJ2-2,TRBV4-1,.,CASSQAGDAGELFF,TGCGCCAGCAGCCAGGCAGGGGATGCCGGGGAGCTGTTTTTT
TRBJ2-5,TRBV6-6,TRBD1,CASGDRALETQYF,TGTGCCAGCGGCGACAGGGCTCTAGAGACCCAGTACTTC
TRBJ1-3,TRBV19,.,CASSIVFGSGNTIYF,TGTGCCAGTAGTATAGTCTTTGGGAGCGGAAACACCATATATTTT
TRBJ2-5,TRBV29-1,.,CSVEVGRQETQYF,TGCAGCGTTGAAGTTGGCAGGCAAGAGACCCAGTACTTC
TRBJ2-2,TRBV7-9,.,CASTTTSVTGELFF,TGTGCCAGCACCACCACTAGTGTTACCGGGGAGCTGTTTTTT
TRBJ1-1,TRBV30,TRBD1,CAWSVRGTGRNTEAFF,TGTGCCTGGAGTGTACGAGGGACAGGGCGGAACACTGAAGCTTTCTTT
TRBJ2-7,TRBV9,TRBD2,CASSASGTSQGEQYF,TGTGCCAGCAGCGCGTCCGGGACTAGCCAGGGGGAGCAGTACTTC
TRBJ2-7,TRBV11-3,.,CASSSESGLSYEQYF,TGTGCCAGCAGCTCTGAATCGGGACTTAGCTACGAGCAGTACTTC
TRBJ2-2,TRBV7-8,TRBD2,CASSLEPSGSPGELFF,TGTGCCAGCAGCTTAGAGCCTAGCGGGAGTCCCGGGGAGCTGTTTTTT
TRBJ1-2,TRBV30,.,CAWRAGVLNYGYTF,TGTGCCTGGAGGGCAGGGGTCTTGAACTATGGCTACACCTTC
TRBJ2-1,TRBV6-5,TRBD2,CASRGGSGGGNEQFF,TGTGCCAGCAGGGGGGGGTCGGGAGGAGGAAATGAGCAGTTCTTC
TRBJ1-3,TRBV7-9,.,CASSLGGGGNTIYF,TGTGCCAGCAGCTTAGGAGGTGGTGGAAACACCATATATTTT
TRBJ2-2,TRBV28,.,CASRAGNTGELFF,TGTGCCAGCAGGGCTGGGAACACCGGGGAGCTGTTTTTT
TRBJ1-5,TRBV19,.,CASSIERVSNQPQHF,TGTGCCAGTAGTATAGAACGGGTGAGCAATCAGCCCCAGCATTTT
TRBJ2-5,TRBV5-1,.,CASSIRTVQETQYF,TGCGCCAGCAGCATACGGACAGTCCAAGAGACCCAGTACTTC
TRBJ1-2,TRBV5-1,TRBD1,CASSLEGQGTRGYTF,TGCGCCAGCAGCTTGGAGGGACAGGGAACGCGGGGCTACACCTTC
TRBJ1-1,TRBV2,.,CASSSRATNTEAFF,TGTGCCAGCAGTTCCAGGGCAACGAACACTGAAGCTTTCTTT
TRBJ2-3,TRBV5-1,.,CASSLFIGGSSTDTQYF,TGCGCCAGCAGCTTGTTTATCGGCGGGTCTAGCACAGATACGCAGTATTTT
TRBJ2-6,TRBV7-9,.,CASSLVGVLSGANVLTF,TGTGCCAGCAGCTTAGTAGGGGTACTCTCTGGGGCCAACGTCCTGACTTTC
TRBJ2-1,TRBV7-2,.,CASSPRGTTGYNEQFF,TGTGCCAGCAGCCCAAGGGGTACTACTGGGTACAATGAGCAGTTCTTC
TRBJ1-2,TRBV6-5,.,CASRTGQGYGYTF,TGTGCCAGCAGGACGGGTCAGGGGTATGGCTACACCTTC
TRBJ2-1,TRBV5-1,.,CASSLEGRDEQFF,TGCGCCAGCAGCTTGGAAGGCAGGGATGAGCAGTTCTTC
TRBJ2-3,TRBV28,.,CASSSPYRQFDTDTQYF,TGTGCCAGCAGTTCCCCCTACCGACAATTCGACACAGATACGCAGTATTTT
TRBJ2-5,TRBV27,.,CASSLTWGEWETQYF,TGTGCCAGCAGTTTAACCTGGGGGGAATGGGAGACCCAGTACTTC
TRBJ2-3,TRBV5-4,.,CASSLQGTDTQYF,TGTGCCAGCAGCTTGCAGGGGACAGATACGCAGTATTTT
TRBJ2-1,TRBV4-1,.,CASSQVGRTPSSYNEQFF,TGCGCCAGCAGCCAAGTAGGCAGGACTCCCAGCTCCTACAATGAGCAGTTCTTC